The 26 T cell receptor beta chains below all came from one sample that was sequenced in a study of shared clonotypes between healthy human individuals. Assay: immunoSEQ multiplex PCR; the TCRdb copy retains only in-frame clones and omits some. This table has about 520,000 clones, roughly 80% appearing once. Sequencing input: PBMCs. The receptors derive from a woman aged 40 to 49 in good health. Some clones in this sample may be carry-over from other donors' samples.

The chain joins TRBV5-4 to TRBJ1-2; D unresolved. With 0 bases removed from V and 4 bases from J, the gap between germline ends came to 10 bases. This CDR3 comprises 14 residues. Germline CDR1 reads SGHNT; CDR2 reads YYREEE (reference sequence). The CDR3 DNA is TGTGCCAGCAGCTTGGCCACGGAGGGCTATGGCTACACCTTC. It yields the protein CASSLATEGYGYTF.

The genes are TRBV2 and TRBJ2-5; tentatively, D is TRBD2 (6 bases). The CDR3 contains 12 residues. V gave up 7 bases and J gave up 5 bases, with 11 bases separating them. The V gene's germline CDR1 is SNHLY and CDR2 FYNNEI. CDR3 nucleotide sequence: TGTGCCAGCACCCTCGCGGGGGAGACCCAGTACTTC. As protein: CASTLAGETQYF.

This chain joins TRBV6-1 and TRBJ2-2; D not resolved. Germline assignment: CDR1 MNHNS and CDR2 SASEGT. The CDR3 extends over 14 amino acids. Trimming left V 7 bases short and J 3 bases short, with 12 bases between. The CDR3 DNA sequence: TGTGCCAGCAAATTAGGGTCCCACACCGGGGAGCTGTTTTTT. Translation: CASKLGSHTGELFF.

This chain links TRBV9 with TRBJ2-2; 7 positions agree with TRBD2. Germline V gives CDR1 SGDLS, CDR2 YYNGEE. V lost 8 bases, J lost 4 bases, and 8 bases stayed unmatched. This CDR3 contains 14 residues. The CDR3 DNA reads TGTGCCAGTGCTAGACTAGCAGCCACCGGGGAGCTGTTTTTT. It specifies CASARLAATGELFF. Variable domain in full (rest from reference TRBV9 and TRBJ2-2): DSGVTQTPKHLITATGQRVTLRCSPRSGDLSVYWYQQSLDQGLQFLIQYYNGEERAKGNILERFSAQQFPDLHSELNLSSLELGDSALYFCASARLAATGELFFGEGSRLTVL.

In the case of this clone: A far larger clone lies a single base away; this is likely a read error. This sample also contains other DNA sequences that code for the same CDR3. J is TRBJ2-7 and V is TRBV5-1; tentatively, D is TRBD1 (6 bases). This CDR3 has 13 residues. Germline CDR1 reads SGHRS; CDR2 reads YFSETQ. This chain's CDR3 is CASRLQGTYEQYF. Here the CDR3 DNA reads TGCGCCAGCAGGCTTCAGGGGACCTACGAGCAGTACTTT.

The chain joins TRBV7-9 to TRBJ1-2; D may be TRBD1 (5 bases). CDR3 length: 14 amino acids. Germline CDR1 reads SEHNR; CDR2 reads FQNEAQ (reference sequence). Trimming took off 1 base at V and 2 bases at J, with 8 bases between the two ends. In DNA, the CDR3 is TGTGCCAGCAGCTTAGGGGGCCTCAACTATGGCTACACCTTC. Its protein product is CASSLGGLNYGYTF.

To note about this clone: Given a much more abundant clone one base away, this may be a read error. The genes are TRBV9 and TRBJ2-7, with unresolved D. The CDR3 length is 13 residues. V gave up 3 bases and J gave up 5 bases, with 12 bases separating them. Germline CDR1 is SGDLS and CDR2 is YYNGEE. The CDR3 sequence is CASSANLSDEQYF. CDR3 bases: TGTGCCAGCAGCGCAAACCTTAGTGACGAGCAGTACTTC.

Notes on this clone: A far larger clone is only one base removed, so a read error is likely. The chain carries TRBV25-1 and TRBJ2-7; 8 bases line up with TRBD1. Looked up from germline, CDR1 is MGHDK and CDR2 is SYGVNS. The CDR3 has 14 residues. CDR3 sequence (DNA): TGTGCCAGCGGCGGACAGGGTCGATCCTGCGAGCAGTACTTC. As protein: CASGGQGRSCEQYF.

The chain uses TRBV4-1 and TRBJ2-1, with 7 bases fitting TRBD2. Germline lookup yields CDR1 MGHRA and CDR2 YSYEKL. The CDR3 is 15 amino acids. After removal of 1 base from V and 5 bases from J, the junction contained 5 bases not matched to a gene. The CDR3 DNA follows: TGCGCCAGCAGCCAAGCGGGAGGTACCCACAATGAGCAGTTCTTC. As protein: CASSQAGGTHNEQFF.

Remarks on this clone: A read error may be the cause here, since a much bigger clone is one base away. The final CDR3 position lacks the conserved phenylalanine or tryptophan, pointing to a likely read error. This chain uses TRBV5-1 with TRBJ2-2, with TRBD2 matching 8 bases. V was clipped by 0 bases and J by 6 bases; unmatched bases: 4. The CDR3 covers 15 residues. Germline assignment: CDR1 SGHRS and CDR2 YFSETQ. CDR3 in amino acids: CASSLVAGRAGELFS. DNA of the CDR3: TGCGCCAGCAGCTTGGTAGCGGGAAGGGCCGGGGAGCTGTTTTCT.

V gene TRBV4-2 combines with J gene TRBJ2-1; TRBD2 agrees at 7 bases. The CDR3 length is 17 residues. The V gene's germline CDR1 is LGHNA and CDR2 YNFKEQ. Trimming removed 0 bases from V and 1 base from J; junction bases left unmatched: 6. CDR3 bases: TGTGCCAGCAGCCAAGATCATGCGGGAGAATCCTACAATGAGCAGTTCTTC. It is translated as CASSQDHAGESYNEQFF.

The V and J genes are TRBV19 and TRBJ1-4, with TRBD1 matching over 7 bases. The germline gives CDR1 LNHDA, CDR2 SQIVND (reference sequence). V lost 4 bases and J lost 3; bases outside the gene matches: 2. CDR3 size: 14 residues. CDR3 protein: CASSKTGSNEKLFF. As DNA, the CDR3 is TGTGCCAGTAGTAAGACAGGGTCTAATGAAAAACTGTTTTTT.

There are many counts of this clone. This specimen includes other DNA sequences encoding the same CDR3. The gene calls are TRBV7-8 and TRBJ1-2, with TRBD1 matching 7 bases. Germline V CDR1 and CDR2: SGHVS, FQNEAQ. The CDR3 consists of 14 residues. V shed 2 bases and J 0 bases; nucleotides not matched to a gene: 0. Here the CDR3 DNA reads TGTGCCAGCAGCTTAACAGGGGCTAACTATGGCTACACCTTC. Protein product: CASSLTGANYGYTF.

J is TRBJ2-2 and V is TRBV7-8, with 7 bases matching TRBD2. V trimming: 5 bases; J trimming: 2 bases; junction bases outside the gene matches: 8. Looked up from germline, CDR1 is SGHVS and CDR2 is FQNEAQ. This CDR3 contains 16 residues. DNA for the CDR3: TGTGCCAGCAGCCAATTGAGCGGGGCCAACACCGGGGAGCTGTTTTTT. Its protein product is CASSQLSGANTGELFF.

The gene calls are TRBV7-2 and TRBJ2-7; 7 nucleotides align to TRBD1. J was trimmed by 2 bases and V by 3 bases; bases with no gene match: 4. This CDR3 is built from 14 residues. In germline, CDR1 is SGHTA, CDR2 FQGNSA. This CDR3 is CASSLVRGTYEQYF. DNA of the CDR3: TGTGCCAGCAGCTTGGTCAGGGGGACCTACGAGCAGTACTTC.

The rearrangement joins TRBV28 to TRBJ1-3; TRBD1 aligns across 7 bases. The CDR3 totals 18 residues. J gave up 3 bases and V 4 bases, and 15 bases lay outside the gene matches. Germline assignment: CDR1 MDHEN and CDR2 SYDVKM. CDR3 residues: CASSSPSGGLVFGNTIYF. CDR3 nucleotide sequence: TGTGCCAGCAGTTCCCCCTCAGGGGGACTTGTGTTTGGAAACACCATATATTTT.

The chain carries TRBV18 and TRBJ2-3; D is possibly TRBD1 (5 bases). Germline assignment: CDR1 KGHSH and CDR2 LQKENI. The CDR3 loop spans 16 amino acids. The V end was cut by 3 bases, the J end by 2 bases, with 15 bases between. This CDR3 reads CASSPRTPGHTDTQYF. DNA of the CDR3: TGTGCCAGCTCACCTCGGACCCCAGGACACACAGATACGCAGTATTTT.

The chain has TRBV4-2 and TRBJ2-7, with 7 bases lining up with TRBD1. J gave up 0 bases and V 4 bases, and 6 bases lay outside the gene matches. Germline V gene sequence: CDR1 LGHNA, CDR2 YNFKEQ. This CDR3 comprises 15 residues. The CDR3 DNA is TGTGCCAGCAGCCCCTCGGACAGGAGCTCCTACGAGCAGTACTTC. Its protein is CASSPSDRSSYEQYF.

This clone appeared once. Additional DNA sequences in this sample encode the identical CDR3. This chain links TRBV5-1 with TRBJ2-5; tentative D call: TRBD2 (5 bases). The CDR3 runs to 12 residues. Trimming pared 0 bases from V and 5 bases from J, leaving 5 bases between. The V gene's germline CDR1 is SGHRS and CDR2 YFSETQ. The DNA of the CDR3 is TGCGCCAGCAGCTTGGGGGAGGAGACCCAGTACTTC. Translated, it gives CASSLGEETQYF.

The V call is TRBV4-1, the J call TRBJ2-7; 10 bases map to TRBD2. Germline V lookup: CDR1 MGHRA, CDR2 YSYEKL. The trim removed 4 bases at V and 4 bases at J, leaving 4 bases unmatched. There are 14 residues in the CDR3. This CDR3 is CASSPGLAPYEQYF. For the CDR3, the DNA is TGCGCCAGCAGCCCGGGACTAGCGCCTTACGAGCAGTACTTC.

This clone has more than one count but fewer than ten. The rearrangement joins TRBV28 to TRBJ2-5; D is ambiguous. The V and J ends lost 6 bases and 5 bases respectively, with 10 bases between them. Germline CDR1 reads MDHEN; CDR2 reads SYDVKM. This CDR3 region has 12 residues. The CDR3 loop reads CASSPFKETQYF. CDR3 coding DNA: TGTGCCAGCAGCCCCTTCAAGGAGACCCAGTACTTC. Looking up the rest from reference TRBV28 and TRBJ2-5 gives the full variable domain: DVKVTQSSRYLVKRTGEKVFLECVQDMDHENMFWYRQDPGLGLRLIYFSYDVKMKEKGDIPEGYSVSREKKERFSLILESASTNQTSMYLCASSPFKETQYFGPGTRLLVL.

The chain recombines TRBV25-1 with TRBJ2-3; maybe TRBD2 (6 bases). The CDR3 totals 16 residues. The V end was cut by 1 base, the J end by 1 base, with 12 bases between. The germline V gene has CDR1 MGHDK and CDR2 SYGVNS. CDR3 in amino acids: CASSESTGAGTDTQYF. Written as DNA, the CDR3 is TGTGCCAGCAGTGAATCAACGGGAGCTGGCACAGATACGCAGTATTTT.

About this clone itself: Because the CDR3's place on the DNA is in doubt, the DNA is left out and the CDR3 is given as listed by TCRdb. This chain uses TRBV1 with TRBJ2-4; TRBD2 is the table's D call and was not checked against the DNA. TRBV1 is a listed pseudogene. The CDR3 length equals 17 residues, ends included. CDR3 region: CTSWASGNLGTKNIQYF.

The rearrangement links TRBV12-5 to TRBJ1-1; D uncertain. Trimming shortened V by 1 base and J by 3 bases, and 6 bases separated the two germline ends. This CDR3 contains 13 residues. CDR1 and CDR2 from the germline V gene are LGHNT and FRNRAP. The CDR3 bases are TGTGCTAGTGGTTTGGCCAAGGACACTGAAGCTTTCTTT. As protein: CASGLAKDTEAFF.

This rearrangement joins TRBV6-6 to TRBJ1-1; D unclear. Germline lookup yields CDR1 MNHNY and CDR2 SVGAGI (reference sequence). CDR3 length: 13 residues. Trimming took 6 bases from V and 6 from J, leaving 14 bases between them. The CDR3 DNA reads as TGTGCCAGCAGCCGCGACAATGCCGCTGAAGCTTTCTTT. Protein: CASSRDNAAEAFF.

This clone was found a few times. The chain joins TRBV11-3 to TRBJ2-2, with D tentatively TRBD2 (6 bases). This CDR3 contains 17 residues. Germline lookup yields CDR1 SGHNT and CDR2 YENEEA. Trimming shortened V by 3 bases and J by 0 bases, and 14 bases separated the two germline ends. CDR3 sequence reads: CASSFFGGKPNTGELFF. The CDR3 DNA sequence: TGTGCCAGCAGCTTTTTCGGAGGGAAGCCGAACACCGGGGAGCTGTTTTTT.